This note documents a single T cell receptor (beta chain) sequence. Only in-frame clones appear in the TCRdb table, and some are missing; sequencing was by immunoSEQ multiplex PCR. The sample carries about 680,000 clones, 80% to 90% recorded once. This specimen comes from a study of Ad26.COV2.S vaccination and SARS-CoV-2 variants. Treatment noted: some 19 received Ad26.COV2.S at low or high dose, single or two shots; roughly 5 received placebo; per-sample allocation not given. Sampling was performed 63 days after the first vaccine or placebo injection. The CDR3 has 14 residues. Germline V CDR1 and CDR2: LNHNV, YYDKDF (reference sequence). V was pared by 4 bases and J by 4 bases, with 3 bases of the junction left unmatched.

The receptor was isolated from a person aged 18-60 years who received the Ad26.COV2.S COVID-19 vaccine or a placebo. This rearrangement joins TRBV15 to TRBJ2-1; 8 positions agree with TRBD2. The specimen comprised peripheral blood, sampled in a trial of Ad26.COV2.S vaccine versus placebo. In nucleotides, the CDR3 is TGTGCCACCAGCACTGGACTAGCATACAATGAGCAGTTCTTC. Protein product: CATSTGLAYNEQFF.